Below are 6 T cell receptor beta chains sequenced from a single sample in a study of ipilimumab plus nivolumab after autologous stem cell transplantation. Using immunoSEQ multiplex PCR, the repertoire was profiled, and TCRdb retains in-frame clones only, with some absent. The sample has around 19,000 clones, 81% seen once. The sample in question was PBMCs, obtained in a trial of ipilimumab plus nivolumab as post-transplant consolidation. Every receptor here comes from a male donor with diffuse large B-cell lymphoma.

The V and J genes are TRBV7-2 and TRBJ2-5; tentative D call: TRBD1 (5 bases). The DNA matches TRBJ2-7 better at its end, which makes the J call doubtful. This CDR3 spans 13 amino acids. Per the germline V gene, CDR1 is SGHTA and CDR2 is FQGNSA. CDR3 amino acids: CASSLGTPYEQYF. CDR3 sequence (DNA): TGTGCCAGCAGCTTAGGGACACCTTACGAGCAGTACTTC.

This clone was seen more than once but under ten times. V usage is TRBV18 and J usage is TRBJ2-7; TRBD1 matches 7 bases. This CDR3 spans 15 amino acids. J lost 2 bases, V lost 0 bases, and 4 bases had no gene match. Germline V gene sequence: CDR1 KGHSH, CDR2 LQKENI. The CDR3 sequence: CASSPPRQGTYEQYF. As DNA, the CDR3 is TGTGCCAGCTCACCACCAAGACAGGGAACCTACGAGCAGTACTTC.

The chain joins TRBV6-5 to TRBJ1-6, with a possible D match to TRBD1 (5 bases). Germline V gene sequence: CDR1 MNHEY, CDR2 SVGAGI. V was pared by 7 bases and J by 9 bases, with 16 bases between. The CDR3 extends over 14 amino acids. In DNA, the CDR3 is TGTGCCAGCACCCCTGGACAAGGGCGTTCACCCCTCCACTTT. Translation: CASTPGQGRSPLHF.

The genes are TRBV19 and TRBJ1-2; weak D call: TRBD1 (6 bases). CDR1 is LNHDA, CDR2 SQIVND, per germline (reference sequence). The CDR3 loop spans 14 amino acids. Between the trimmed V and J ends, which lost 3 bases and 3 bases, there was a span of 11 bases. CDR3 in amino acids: CASSIGRGYYGYTF. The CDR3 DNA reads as TGTGCCAGTAGTATTGGCAGGGGTTACTATGGCTACACCTTC.

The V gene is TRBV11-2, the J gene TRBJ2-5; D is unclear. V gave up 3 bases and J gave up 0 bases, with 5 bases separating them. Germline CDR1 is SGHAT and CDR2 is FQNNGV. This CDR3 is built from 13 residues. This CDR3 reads CASSLNNQETQYF. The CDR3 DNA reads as TGTGCCAGCAGCTTGAACAACCAAGAGACCCAGTACTTC.

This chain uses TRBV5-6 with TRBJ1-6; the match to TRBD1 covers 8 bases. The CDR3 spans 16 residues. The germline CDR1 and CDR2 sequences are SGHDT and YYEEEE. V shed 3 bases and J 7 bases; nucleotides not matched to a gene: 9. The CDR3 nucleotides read TGTGCCAGCAGCTCCCGGGCCTACAGGGGGAATTCACCCCTCCACTTT. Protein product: CASSSRAYRGNSPLHF.